A single T cell receptor beta chain is shown here with its context. Antigen unknown. Then a second PCR, running about 6 to 11 cycles, was carried out with a sample-barcoded 5' primer and a J-beta primer mix. TCRdb called the 5' RACE reads again in MiXCR, with one record for every CDR3 protein. The repertoire has almost 800,000 distinct CDR3 sequences, roughly 64% of them found once; the top ten carry roughly 22%. This entry comes from a study of blood T cells in healthy people across ages. The amount of total RNA extracted per sample was at least 5.5 micrograms. Study-wide results and limits: Versus aged donors, long-lived donors had higher diversity and more naive CD4+ cells. The study found TCR beta diversity correlated strongly with naive T cell percentage.

CDR1 and CDR2 (germline): SGHTA, FQGNSA. The length of the CDR3 is 16 residues. V lost 4 bases and J 0 bases, leaving 15 bases between the germline ends. The J gene is TRBJ1-2, the V gene TRBV7-2; no clear D. The source is a man between 25 and 39 years old in good health. Sequencing input: blood. The CDR3 loop reads CASSSTRRATNYGYTF. In DNA form, the CDR3 reads TGTGCCAGCAGCTCCACCCGACGGGCTACTAACTATGGCTACACCTTC.